Each of the 25 T cell receptor beta chains below was sequenced from the same sample in a study of cytomegalovirus exposure and HLA in healthy donors. PCR was performed using 60 Vbeta and 13 Jbeta primers. The method was immunoSEQ multiplex PCR; TCRdb's version includes in-frame clones alone and lacks a portion of them. The repertoire consists of 85,000 to 120,000 clones, with less than 90% occurring once and the leading ten covering approximately 2.8%. The sequencing sample was made of PBMCs. These TCRs come from a middle-aged man in good health and CMV-seronegative.

This clone came up a few times. The CDR3 nucleotides are TGTGCCAGCAGTCCGCGGGACAGGGGTCCCGAGCAGTACTTC. Amino acids: CASSPRDRGPEQYF. The genes are TRBV6-5 and TRBJ2-7; 10 bases line up with TRBD1. Germline CDR1 is MNHEY and CDR2 is SVGAGI. With 5 bases clipped from V and 6 bases from J, the junction kept 7 bases outside the gene matches. The CDR3 loop spans 14 amino acids.

This chain connects TRBV5-4 to TRBJ1-4; a weak D match, TRBD1 (6 bases). The V and J ends lost 4 bases and 4 bases respectively, with 8 bases between them. In germline, CDR1 is SGHNT, CDR2 YYREEE (reference sequence). This CDR3 is 13 amino acids long. The CDR3 loop is CASSVQGNEKLFF. DNA for the CDR3: TGTGCCAGCAGCGTACAGGGTAATGAAAAACTGTTTTTT.

This clone was counted only a few times. The genes are TRBV5-6 and TRBJ2-7; 12 bases are a match to TRBD2. CDR1 is SGHDT, CDR2 YYEEEE, per germline. CDR3 size: 18 residues. Losses at the gene ends were 5 bases for V and 2 bases for J; bases not matched to a gene: 14. CDR3 loop: CASSSKTSGGTLTYEQYF. The CDR3 coding sequence is TGTGCCAGCAGTTCTAAAACTAGCGGGGGGACCCTTACCTACGAGCAGTACTTC. Variable domain in full (rest from reference TRBV5-6 and TRBJ2-7): DAGVTQSPTHLIKTRGQQVTLRCSPKSGHDTVSWYQQALGQGPQFIFQYYEEEERQRGNFPDRFSGHQFPNYSSELNVNALLLGDSALYLCASSSKTSGGTLTYEQYFGPGTRLTVT.

The chain links TRBV29-1 to TRBJ2-1; 8 nucleotides align to TRBD1. The V and J ends lost 7 bases and 6 bases, in that order; junction bases with no gene match: 11. Germline CDR1 is SQVTM and CDR2 is ANQGSEA. The CDR3 loop spans 14 amino acids. The CDR3 bases are TGCAGCGCGATCCGACAGGGGCAAGCCAATGAGCAGTTCTTC. Translated: CSAIRQGQANEQFF.

V is TRBV19 and J is TRBJ1-3; 8 bases match TRBD1. CDR1 and CDR2 from the germline V gene are LNHDA and SQIVND (reference sequence). With 1 base clipped from V and 1 base from J, the junction kept 6 bases outside the gene matches. The CDR3 sequence is 17 residues long. The CDR3 spells CASSIGRGPSSGNTIYF. The DNA of the CDR3 is TGTGCCAGTAGTATAGGCAGGGGGCCTTCGTCTGGAAACACCATATATTTT.

The rearrangement links TRBV27 to TRBJ2-7, with TRBD2 matching 10 bases. The trim removed 2 bases at V and 11 bases at J, leaving 9 bases unmatched. The CDR3 is 14 residues long. The V gene's germline CDR1 is MNHEY and CDR2 SMNVEV (reference sequence). DNA for the CDR3: TGTGCCAGCAGTTTACGGGCTAGCGGGGGTGAAAAGTACTTC. It is translated as CASSLRASGGEKYF.

The chain recombines TRBV7-8 with TRBJ2-7, with a possible D match to TRBD2 (5 bases). The CDR3 is 15 amino acids. V was cut by 5 bases and J by 3 bases, with 17 bases left in between. CDR1 is SGHVS, CDR2 FQNEAQ, per germline. Here the CDR3 reads CASSRSSGSLYEQYF. The CDR3 region has the DNA TGTGCCAGCAGCCGAAGTTCGGGGTCCCTCTACGAGCAGTACTTC.

The J gene is TRBJ1-1, the V gene TRBV6-5; no reliable D call. V was shortened by 2 bases and J by 1 base, with 8 bases between the two germline ends. Germline V CDR1 and CDR2: MNHEY, SVGAGI. This CDR3 is 14 amino acids long. CDR3 protein: CASSYGRANTEAFF. The CDR3 nucleotides are TGTGCCAGCAGTTACGGTAGAGCGAACACTGAAGCTTTCTTT.

The chain uses TRBV9 and TRBJ1-2; D might be TRBD1 (6 bases). V lost 4 bases and J 5 bases, leaving 15 bases between the germline ends. Germline V lookup: CDR1 SGDLS, CDR2 YYNGEE. The CDR3 contains 14 residues. The chain's CDR3 is CASSPQQGTYGYTF. CDR3 nucleotide sequence: TGTGCCAGCAGCCCCCAACAGGGTACTTATGGCTACACCTTC.

The rearrangement uses TRBV6-1 and TRBJ2-5, with D possibly TRBD2 on 6 matching bases. Per germline, CDR1 MNHNS and CDR2 SASEGT. The CDR3 consists of 15 residues. V dropped 4 bases and J dropped 2 bases, with 14 bases sitting between them. Here the CDR3 reads CASSALGLYQETQYF. The CDR3 nucleotides are TGTGCCAGCAGTGCTCTGGGACTGTATCAAGAGACCCAGTACTTC.

The V and J genes are TRBV6-5 and TRBJ2-5, with 10 bases matching TRBD2. Trimming removed 2 bases from V and 2 bases from J; junction bases left unmatched: 5. The CDR3 extends over 16 amino acids. Germline CDR1 MNHEY, CDR2 SVGAGI. CDR3 amino acids: CASSYILAGSQETQYF. The CDR3 DNA sequence: TGTGCCAGCAGTTACATACTAGCGGGGTCACAAGAGACCCAGTACTTC.

The rearrangement links TRBV18 to TRBJ2-7; tentative D call: TRBD1 (6 bases). Looked up from germline, CDR1 is KGHSH and CDR2 is LQKENI. V was pared by 3 bases and J by 5 bases, with 14 bases between. The CDR3 has 14 amino acids. CDR3 region: CASSPYTGKNEQYF. CDR3 in DNA: TGTGCCAGCTCACCGTATACAGGGAAGAACGAGCAGTACTTC.

This clone was recorded a few times. The chain recombines TRBV5-1 with TRBJ1-2; 8 bases line up with TRBD1. Trimming removed 2 bases from V and 0 bases from J; junction bases left unmatched: 15. The CDR3 has 19 amino acids. CDR1 is SGHRS, CDR2 YFSETQ, per germline. DNA of the CDR3: TGCGCCAGCAGCTTATTCCTGCGAGACAGGGGACCTACTAACTATGGCTACACCTTC. It specifies CASSLFLRDRGPTNYGYTF.

The rearrangement joins TRBV9 to TRBJ1-6; 7 nucleotides match TRBD1. This CDR3 is built from 15 residues. V shed 0 bases and J 7 bases; nucleotides not matched to a gene: 4. Germline CDR1 and CDR2: SGDLS and YYNGEE. CDR3 in amino acids: CASSVADRVNSPLHF. CDR3 bases: TGTGCCAGCAGCGTAGCCGACAGGGTAAATTCACCCCTCCACTTT.

The CDR3 loop reads CASSLSAGRKTQYF. CDR3 DNA sequence: TGTGCCAGCAGCTTGTCGGCAGGGAGGAAGACCCAGTACTTC. The V gene is TRBV5-6, the J gene TRBJ2-5; a possible D gene is TRBD2 (6 bases). The CDR3 has 14 amino acids. With 1 base removed from V and 6 bases from J, the gap between germline ends came to 13 bases. Germline assignment: CDR1 SGHDT and CDR2 YYEEEE.

The gene calls are TRBV6-5 and TRBJ1-2; 7 bases line up with TRBD1. The CDR3 sequence is 13 residues long. Trimming removed 6 bases from V and 7 bases from J; junction bases left unmatched: 8. In germline, CDR1 is MNHEY, CDR2 SVGAGI. The DNA of the CDR3 is TGTGCCAGCAGAGGACAGGTTCGGGGTGGCTACACCTTC. Its protein product is CASRGQVRGGYTF.

This sequence joins TRBV2 and TRBJ2-3, with 13 positions matching TRBD2. Trimming removed 5 bases from V and 6 bases from J; junction bases left unmatched: 11. CDR3 length equals 17 residues. CDR1 is SNHLY and CDR2 is FYNNEI in the germline V gene. The CDR3 DNA reads TGTGCCAGCAGTCTTTTCGGACTAGCGGGGGCTCGGGATACGCAGTATTTT. Amino acid sequence: CASSLFGLAGARDTQYF.

The V call is TRBV15, the J call TRBJ1-1; D may be TRBD1 (5 bases). The germline CDR1 and CDR2 sequences are LNHNV and YYDKDF (reference sequence). This CDR3 has 14 amino acids. Trimming removed 1 base at V and 4 bases at J, with 10 bases between. CDR3 region: CATSRGRASTEAFF. The DNA of the CDR3 is TGTGCCACCAGCAGAGGCAGGGCTAGCACTGAAGCTTTCTTT.

This sequence joins TRBV4-1 and TRBJ1-1; no clear D gene. Germline V gene data show CDR1 as MGHRA and CDR2 as YSYEKL. The CDR3 length is 13 residues. V was trimmed by 4 bases and J by 0 bases, leaving 6 bases between them. The CDR3 here is CASSPGLNTEAFF. DNA for the CDR3: TGCGCCAGCAGCCCCGGGTTGAACACTGAAGCTTTCTTT.

The chain employs TRBV6-5 and TRBJ2-3, with D perhaps TRBD1 (5 bases). V lost 6 bases to trimming and J lost 4 bases, with 5 bases between them. The CDR3 sequence is 11 residues long. CDR1 and CDR2 from the germline V gene are MNHEY and SVGAGI. The CDR3 DNA sequence: TGTGCCAGCAGACAGGCAGATACGCAGTATTTT. Amino acids: CASRQADTQYF.

The chain is built from TRBV7-9 and TRBJ2-5; D ambiguous. Trimming removed 3 bases at V and 0 bases at J, with 8 bases between. This CDR3 has 14 residues. Germline assignment: CDR1 SEHNR and CDR2 FQNEAQ (reference sequence). CDR3 nucleotide sequence: TGTGCCAGCAGCTTCTCCCAGTACCAAGAGACCCAGTACTTC. Protein product: CASSFSQYQETQYF.

This clone was seen a handful of times. The gene calls are TRBV14 and TRBJ1-2, with 7 bases that match TRBD1. The CDR3 runs to 19 residues. Germline values: CDR1 SGHDN, CDR2 FVKESK. V shed 0 bases and J 6 bases; nucleotides not matched to a gene: 19. CDR3 protein: CASSQEFSRRGRPYDGYTF. In DNA form, the CDR3 reads TGTGCCAGCAGCCAAGAGTTCTCTAGGAGGGGGCGACCTTACGATGGCTACACCTTC.

The V call is TRBV11-2, the J call TRBJ1-2; D remains unclear. This CDR3 has 12 amino acids. Germline V CDR1 and CDR2: SGHAT, FQNNGV. V lost 2 bases, J lost 4 bases, and 5 bases lay in between. CDR3 protein: CASSLRPYGYTF. The CDR3 DNA sequence: TGTGCCAGCAGCTTACGTCCCTATGGCTACACCTTC.

This sequence joins TRBV6-5 and TRBJ1-2, with 9 bases fitting TRBD1. V lost 5 bases and J lost 5; bases outside the gene matches: 6. CDR3 length: 14 residues. The germline V gene has CDR1 MNHEY and CDR2 SVGAGI. The CDR3 region is CASSQGQGGYGYTF. CDR3 in DNA: TGTGCCAGCAGTCAGGGACAGGGAGGGTATGGCTACACCTTC.

V is TRBV5-4 and J is TRBJ2-3; 11 nucleotides match TRBD2. The CDR3 length is 16 residues. Germline values: CDR1 SGHNT, CDR2 YYREEE (reference sequence). With 4 bases clipped from V and 4 bases from J, the junction kept 8 bases outside the gene matches. For the CDR3, the DNA is TGTGCCAGCAGCCCTATAGCGGGGGGGTTGTCAGATACGCAGTATTTT. This sequence encodes CASSPIAGGLSDTQYF.